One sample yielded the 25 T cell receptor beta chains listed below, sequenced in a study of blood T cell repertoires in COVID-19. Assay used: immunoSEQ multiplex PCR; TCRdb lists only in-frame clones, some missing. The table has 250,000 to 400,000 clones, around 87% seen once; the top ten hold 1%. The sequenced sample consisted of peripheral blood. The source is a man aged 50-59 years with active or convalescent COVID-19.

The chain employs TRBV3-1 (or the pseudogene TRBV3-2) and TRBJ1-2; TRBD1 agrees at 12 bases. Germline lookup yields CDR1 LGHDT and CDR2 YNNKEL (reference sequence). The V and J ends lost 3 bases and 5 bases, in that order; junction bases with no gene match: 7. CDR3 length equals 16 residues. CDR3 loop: CASSQGPGQGAYGYTF. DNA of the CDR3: TGTGCCAGCAGCCAGGGGCCGGGACAGGGGGCATATGGCTACACCTTC.

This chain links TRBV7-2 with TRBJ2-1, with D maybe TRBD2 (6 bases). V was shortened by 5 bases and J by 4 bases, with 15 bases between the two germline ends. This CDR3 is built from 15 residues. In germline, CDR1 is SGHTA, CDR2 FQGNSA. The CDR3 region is CASSVFSGDYNEQFF. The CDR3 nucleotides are TGTGCCAGCAGCGTCTTTTCGGGGGATTACAATGAGCAGTTCTTC.

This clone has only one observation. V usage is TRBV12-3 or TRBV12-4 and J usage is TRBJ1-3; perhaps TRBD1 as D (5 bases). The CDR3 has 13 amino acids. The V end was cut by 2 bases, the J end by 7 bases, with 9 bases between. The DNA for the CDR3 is TGTGCCAGCAGTTTATCCGCAGGGAACACCATATATTTT. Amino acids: CASSLSAGNTIYF.

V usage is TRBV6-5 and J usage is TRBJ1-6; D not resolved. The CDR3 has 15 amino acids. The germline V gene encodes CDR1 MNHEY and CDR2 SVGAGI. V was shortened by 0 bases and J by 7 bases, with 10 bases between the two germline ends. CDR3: CASSYSSGPNSPLHF. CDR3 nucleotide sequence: TGTGCCAGCAGTTACTCGAGTGGGCCAAATTCACCCCTCCACTTT.

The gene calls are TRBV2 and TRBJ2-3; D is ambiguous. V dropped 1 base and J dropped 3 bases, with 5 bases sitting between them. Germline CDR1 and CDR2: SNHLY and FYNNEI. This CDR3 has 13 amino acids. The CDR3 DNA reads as TGTGCCAGCAGTGAAGACGGGACAGATACGCAGTATTTT. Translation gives CASSEDGTDTQYF.

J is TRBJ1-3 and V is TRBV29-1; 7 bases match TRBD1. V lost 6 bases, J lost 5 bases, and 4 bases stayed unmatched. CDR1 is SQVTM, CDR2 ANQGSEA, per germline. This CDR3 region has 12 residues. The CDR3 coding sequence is TGCAGCGTGACGGACAGGAGAAACACCATATATTTT. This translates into CSVTDRRNTIYF.

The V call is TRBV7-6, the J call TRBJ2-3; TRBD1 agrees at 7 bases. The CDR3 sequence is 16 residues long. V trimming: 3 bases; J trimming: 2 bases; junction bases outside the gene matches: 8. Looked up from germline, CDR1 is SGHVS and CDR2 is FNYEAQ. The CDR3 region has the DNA TGTGCCAGCAGCTTGTGGTCAGGGGGTTACACAGATACGCAGTATTTT. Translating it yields CASSLWSGGYTDTQYF. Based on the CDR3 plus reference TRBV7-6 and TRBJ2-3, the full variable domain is GAGVSQSPRYKVTKRGQDVALRCDPISGHVSLYWYRQALGQGPEFLTYFNYEAQQDKSGLPNDRFSAERPEGSISTLTIQRTEQRDSAMYRCASSLWSGGYTDTQYFGPGTRLTVL.

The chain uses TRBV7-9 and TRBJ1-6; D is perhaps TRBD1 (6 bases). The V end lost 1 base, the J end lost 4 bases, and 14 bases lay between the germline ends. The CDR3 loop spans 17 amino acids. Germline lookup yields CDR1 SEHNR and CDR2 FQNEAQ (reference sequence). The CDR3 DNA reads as TGTGCCAGCAGCTTAGGTCAGGGGCCCCCGTATAATTCACCCCTCCACTTT. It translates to CASSLGQGPPYNSPLHF.

CDR3 bases: TGTGCCAGCACCCCCTTCCGGGGAACCCAAGAGACCCAGTACTTC. Residues: CASTPFRGTQETQYF. V is TRBV6-5 and J is TRBJ2-5, with D possibly being TRBD2 (5 bases). Trimming cost V 7 bases and J 1 base, with 16 bases left between them. Germline V gene data show CDR1 as MNHEY and CDR2 as SVGAGI. This CDR3 comprises 15 residues.

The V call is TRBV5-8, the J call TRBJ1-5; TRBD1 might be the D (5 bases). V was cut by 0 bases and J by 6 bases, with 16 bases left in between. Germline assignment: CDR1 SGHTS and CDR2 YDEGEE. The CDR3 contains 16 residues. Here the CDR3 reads CASSLEAGLGGQPQHF. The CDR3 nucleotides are TGTGCCAGCAGCTTGGAGGCAGGCCTGGGGGGTCAGCCCCAGCATTTT.

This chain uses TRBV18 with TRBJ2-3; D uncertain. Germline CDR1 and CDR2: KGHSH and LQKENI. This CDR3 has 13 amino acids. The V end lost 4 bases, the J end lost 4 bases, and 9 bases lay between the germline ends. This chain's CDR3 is CASSLRVSDTQYF. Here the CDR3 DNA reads TGTGCCAGCTCACTCCGGGTGTCAGATACGCAGTATTTT.

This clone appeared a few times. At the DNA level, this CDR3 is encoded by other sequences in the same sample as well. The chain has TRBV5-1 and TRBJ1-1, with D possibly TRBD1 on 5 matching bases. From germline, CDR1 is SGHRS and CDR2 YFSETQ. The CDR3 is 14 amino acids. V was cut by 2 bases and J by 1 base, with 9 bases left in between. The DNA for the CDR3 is TGCGCCAGCAGCTTTGACGGACAGAACACTGAAGCTTTCTTT. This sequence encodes CASSFDGQNTEAFF.

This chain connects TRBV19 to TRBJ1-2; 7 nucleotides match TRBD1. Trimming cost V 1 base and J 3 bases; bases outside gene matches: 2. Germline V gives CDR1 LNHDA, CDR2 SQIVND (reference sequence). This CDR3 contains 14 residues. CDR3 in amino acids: CASSIGQGHYGYTF. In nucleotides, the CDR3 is TGTGCCAGTAGTATAGGACAGGGACACTATGGCTACACCTTC.

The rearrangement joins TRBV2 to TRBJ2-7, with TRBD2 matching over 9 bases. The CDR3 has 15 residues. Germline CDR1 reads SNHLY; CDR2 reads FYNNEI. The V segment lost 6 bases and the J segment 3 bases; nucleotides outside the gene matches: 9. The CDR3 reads CASRRTKRGVYEQYF. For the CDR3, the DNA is TGTGCCAGCAGACGGACTAAGCGGGGGGTCTACGAGCAGTACTTC.

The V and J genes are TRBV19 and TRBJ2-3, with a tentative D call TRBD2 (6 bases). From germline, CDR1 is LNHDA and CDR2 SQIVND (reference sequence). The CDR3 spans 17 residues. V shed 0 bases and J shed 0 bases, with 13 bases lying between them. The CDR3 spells CASSIDLGDSSTDTQYF. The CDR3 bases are TGTGCCAGTAGTATAGATTTGGGGGACTCTAGCACAGATACGCAGTATTTT.

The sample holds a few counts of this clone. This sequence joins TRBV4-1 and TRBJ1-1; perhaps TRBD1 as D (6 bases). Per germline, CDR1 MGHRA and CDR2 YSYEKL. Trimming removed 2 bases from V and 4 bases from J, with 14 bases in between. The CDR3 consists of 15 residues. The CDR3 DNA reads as TGCGCCAGCAGCCAACCTACCAGGGGTACCACTGAAGCTTTCTTT. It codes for CASSQPTRGTTEAFF.

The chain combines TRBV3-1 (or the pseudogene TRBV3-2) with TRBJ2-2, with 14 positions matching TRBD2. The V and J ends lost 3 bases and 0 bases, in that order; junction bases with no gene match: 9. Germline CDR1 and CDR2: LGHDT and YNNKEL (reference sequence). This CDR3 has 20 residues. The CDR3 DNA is TGTGCCAGCAGCCACCCCGTGGGGGGACTAGCGGGAGCGAACACCGGGGAGCTGTTTTTT. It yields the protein CASSHPVGGLAGANTGELFF.

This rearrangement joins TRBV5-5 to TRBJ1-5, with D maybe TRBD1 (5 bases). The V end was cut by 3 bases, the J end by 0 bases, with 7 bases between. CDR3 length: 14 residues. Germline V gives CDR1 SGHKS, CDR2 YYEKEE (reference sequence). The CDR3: CASSWGVSNQPQHF. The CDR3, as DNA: TGTGCCAGCAGCTGGGGCGTTAGCAATCAGCCCCAGCATTTT.

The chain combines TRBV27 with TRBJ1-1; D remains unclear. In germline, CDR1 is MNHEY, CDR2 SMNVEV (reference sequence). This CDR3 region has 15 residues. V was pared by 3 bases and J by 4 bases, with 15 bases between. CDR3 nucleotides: TGTGCCAGCAGTTTGAACTCAGGTAGCGGCACTGAAGCTTTCTTT. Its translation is CASSLNSGSGTEAFF.

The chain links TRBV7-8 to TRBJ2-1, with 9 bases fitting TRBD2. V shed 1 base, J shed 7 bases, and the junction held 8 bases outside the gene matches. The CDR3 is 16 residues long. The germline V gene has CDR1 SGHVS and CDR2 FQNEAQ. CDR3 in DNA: TGTGCCAGCAGCTTAGTAATGCGGGGGGGCCTGAATGAGCAGTTCTTC. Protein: CASSLVMRGGLNEQFF.

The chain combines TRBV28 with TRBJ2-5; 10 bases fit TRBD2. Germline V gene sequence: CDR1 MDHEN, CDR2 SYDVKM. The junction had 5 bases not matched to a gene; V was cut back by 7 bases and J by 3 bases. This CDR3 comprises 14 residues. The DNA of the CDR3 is TGTGCCAGCAAGCCTAGCGGGGGAGAAGAGACCCAGTACTTC. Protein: CASKPSGGEETQYF. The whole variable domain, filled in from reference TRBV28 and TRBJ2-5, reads DVKVTQSSRYLVKRTGEKVFLECVQDMDHENMFWYRQDPGLGLRLIYFSYDVKMKEKGDIPEGYSVSREKKERFSLILESASTNQTSMYLCASKPSGGEETQYFGPGTRLLVL.

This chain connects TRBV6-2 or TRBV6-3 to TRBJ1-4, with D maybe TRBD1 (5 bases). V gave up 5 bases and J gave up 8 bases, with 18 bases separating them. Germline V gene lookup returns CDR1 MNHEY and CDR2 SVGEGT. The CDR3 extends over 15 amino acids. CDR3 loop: CASSRILRRGEKLFF. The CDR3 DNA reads TGTGCCAGCAGTCGCATTTTGCGGAGGGGAGAAAAACTGTTTTTT.

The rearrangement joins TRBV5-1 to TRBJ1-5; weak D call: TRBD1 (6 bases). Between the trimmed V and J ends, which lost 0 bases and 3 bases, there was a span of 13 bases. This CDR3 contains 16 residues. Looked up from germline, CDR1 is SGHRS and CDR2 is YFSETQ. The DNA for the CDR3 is TGCGCCAGCAGCTTGGTCCCTGGACAGTACAATCAGCCCCAGCATTTT. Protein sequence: CASSLVPGQYNQPQHF.

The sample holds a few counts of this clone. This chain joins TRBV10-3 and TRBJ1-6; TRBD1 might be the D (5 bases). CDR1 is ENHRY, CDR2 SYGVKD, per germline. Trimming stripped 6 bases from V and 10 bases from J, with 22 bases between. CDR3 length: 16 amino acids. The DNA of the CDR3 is TGTGCCATCAGCGCGGGAACCGGGGCTCTGGAATCACCCCTCCACTTT. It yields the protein CAISAGTGALESPLHF.

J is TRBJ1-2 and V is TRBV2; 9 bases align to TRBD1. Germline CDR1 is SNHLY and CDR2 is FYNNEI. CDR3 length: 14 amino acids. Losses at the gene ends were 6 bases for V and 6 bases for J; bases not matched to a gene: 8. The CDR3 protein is CASRDRDRVDGYTF. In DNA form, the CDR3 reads TGTGCCAGCAGGGACCGGGACAGGGTGGATGGCTACACCTTC.